The 21 T cell receptor beta chains below come from one sample, sequenced in a study of T cell responses to AZD1222 COVID-19 vaccine. Profiled with immunoSEQ multiplex PCR; TCRdb holds only in-frame clones, not every one. The sample includes roughly 140,000 clones, more than 75% of them seen just once. This specimen consisted of peripheral blood, obtained on day 0 of AZD1222 vaccination. The receptors shown here come from an adult in good health.

The CDR3 DNA reads TGTGCCAGCAGCCCCTGGACTGGAGGTAACGACGAGCAGTACTTC. It specifies CASSPWTGGNDEQYF. V and J are TRBV6-5 and TRBJ2-7; a possible D gene is TRBD2 (5 bases). Trimming took off 6 bases at V and 5 bases at J, with 20 bases between the two ends. Germline V lookup: CDR1 MNHEY, CDR2 SVGAGI. The CDR3 spans 15 residues.

Only one count was recorded for this clone. V and J are TRBV20-1 and TRBJ2-3; TRBD2 might be the D (5 bases). Germline V gives CDR1 DFQATT, CDR2 SNEGSKA (reference sequence). V dropped 3 bases and J dropped 0 bases, with 16 bases sitting between them. The CDR3 runs to 16 residues. The CDR3 region is CSASLRTGSSTDTQYF. CDR3 sequence (DNA): TGCAGTGCTAGTCTGAGGACTGGGTCTAGCACAGATACGCAGTATTTT.

The J gene is TRBJ1-2, the V gene TRBV11-3; D possibly corresponds to TRBD1 (5 bases). Germline V CDR1 and CDR2: SGHNT, YENEEA. V was trimmed by 4 bases and J by 2 bases, leaving 20 bases between them. This CDR3 has 17 residues. Written as DNA, the CDR3 is TGTGCCAGCAGCTCCCACCCCCCCGGGACTAACAACTATGGCTACACCTTC. As protein: CASSSHPPGTNNYGYTF.

This clone was counted only a few times. DNA of the CDR3: TGTGCCAGCAGCCAAAGCTCCTACGAGCAGTACTTC. It yields the protein CASSQSSYEQYF. This chain connects TRBV3-1 (or the pseudogene TRBV3-2) to TRBJ2-7; D unclear. Deletions cut 2 bases from V and 0 bases from J, with 2 bases between. This CDR3 has 12 residues. From germline, CDR1 is LGHDT and CDR2 YNNKEL (reference sequence).

The chain carries TRBV18 and TRBJ1-6; D call uncertain. V was shortened by 2 bases and J by 0 bases, with 2 bases between the two germline ends. The germline V gene has CDR1 KGHSH and CDR2 LQKENI. The CDR3 length is 14 residues. The CDR3 nucleotides read TGTGCCAGCTCACCAAACTCCTATAATTCACCCCTCCACTTT. This gives the protein CASSPNSYNSPLHF.

The rearrangement links TRBV28 to TRBJ1-2; D unclear. The CDR3 length is 11 residues. Between the trimmed V and J ends, which lost 6 bases and 4 bases, there was a span of 6 bases. Per germline, CDR1 MDHEN and CDR2 SYDVKM. The CDR3: CASRVSYGYTF. CDR3 coding DNA: TGTGCCAGCAGGGTTTCCTATGGCTACACCTTC.

The chain employs TRBV9 and TRBJ2-7; perhaps TRBD2 as D (6 bases). Trimming took 2 bases from V and 5 from J, leaving 17 bases between them. Germline V gene data show CDR1 as SGDLS and CDR2 as YYNGEE. The CDR3 has 15 amino acids. CDR3 sequence: CASSVAQGRGDEQYF. The CDR3 DNA reads TGTGCCAGCAGCGTCGCCCAAGGACGCGGGGACGAGCAGTACTTC. The whole variable domain, remainder taken from reference TRBV9 and TRBJ2-7, is DSGVTQTPKHLITATGQRVTLRCSPRSGDLSVYWYQQSLDQGLQFLIQYYNGEERAKGNILERFSAQQFPDLHSELNLSSLELGDSALYFCASSVAQGRGDEQYFGPGTRLTVT.

Only one count was recorded for this clone. This sequence joins TRBV3-1 (or the pseudogene TRBV3-2) and TRBJ2-1; TRBD2 matches 11 bases. The CDR3 loop spans 18 amino acids. CDR1 LGHDT and CDR2 YNNKEL come from the germline V gene (reference sequence). V was pared by 1 base and J by 7 bases, with 12 bases of the junction left unmatched. In DNA, the CDR3 is TGTGCCAGCAGCCAAGTCTTATCTCTAGCGGGAGGTTCAAATGAGCAGTTCTTC. Protein: CASSQVLSLAGGSNEQFF.

This clone was seen more than once but under ten times. This chain joins TRBV11-2 and TRBJ2-7; no clear D gene. The CDR3 length is 13 residues. Germline assignment: CDR1 SGHAT and CDR2 FQNNGV. V was cut by 5 bases and J by 1 base, with 9 bases left in between. CDR3 loop: CASSRGPSYEQYF. CDR3 DNA sequence: TGTGCCAGCAGCCGCGGACCGTCCTACGAGCAGTACTTC.

V and J are TRBV2 and TRBJ1-1; D unresolved. CDR3 length: 12 residues. Germline V gene data show CDR1 as SNHLY and CDR2 as FYNNEI. The V gene lost 4 bases and the J gene lost 3 bases, with 6 bases spanning the gap. The CDR3 spells CASSVRDTEAFF. The CDR3 DNA follows: TGTGCCAGCAGTGTTAGGGACACTGAAGCTTTCTTT.

The rearrangement uses TRBV5-4 and TRBJ2-1, with TRBD2 matching 10 bases. Germline CDR1 reads SGHNT; CDR2 reads YYREEE (reference sequence). Trimming at V came to 0 bases and at J to 9 bases, leaving 3 bases not matched to a gene. The length of the CDR3 is 14 residues. CDR3 protein: CASSLASGSAEQFF. The CDR3 region has the DNA TGTGCCAGCAGCTTGGCTAGCGGGAGCGCTGAGCAGTTCTTC.

This chain joins TRBV29-1 and TRBJ1-4; 8 bases align to TRBD1. Germline assignment: CDR1 SQVTM and CDR2 ANQGSEA. The CDR3 extends over 18 amino acids. V shed 7 bases and J 6 bases; nucleotides not matched to a gene: 22. CDR3 coding DNA: TGCAGCGCAATGGGAGACAGGGGAGGGTATGGGGAGGATGAAAAACTGTTTTTT. This translates into CSAMGDRGGYGEDEKLFF.

This clone has a single count. The gene calls are TRBV3-1 (or the pseudogene TRBV3-2) and TRBJ2-7; a possible D gene is TRBD2 (5 bases). Trimming removed 3 bases at V and 5 bases at J, with 11 bases between. This CDR3 has 13 amino acids. CDR1 is LGHDT, CDR2 YNNKEL, per germline (reference sequence). Here the CDR3 DNA reads TGTGCCAGCAGCCACAACGGGATCGACGAGCAGTACTTC. Its protein product is CASSHNGIDEQYF.

This chain uses TRBV6-4 with TRBJ1-5; maybe TRBD1 (5 bases). The CDR3 contains 13 residues. The V end was cut by 3 bases, the J end by 2 bases, with 5 bases between. The germline gives CDR1 MRHNA, CDR2 SNTAGT. The CDR3 DNA sequence: TGTGCCAGCAGTGAACAGGGCAATCAGCCCCAGCATTTT. Amino acid sequence: CASSEQGNQPQHF.

The genes are TRBV4-3 and TRBJ1-4; D is unresolved. The CDR3 sequence is 15 residues long. The V end lost 2 bases, the J end lost 8 bases, and 15 bases lay between the germline ends. The germline V gene encodes CDR1 LGHNA and CDR2 YSLEER. The CDR3 nucleotides are TGCGCCAGCAGCCAATTCGAGATTCAAAGGGAAAAACTGTTTTTT. Encoded protein: CASSQFEIQREKLFF.

The sample holds one count of this clone. The chain joins TRBV5-1 to TRBJ2-1; 11 nucleotides match TRBD2. Trimming cost V 1 base and J 8 bases; bases outside gene matches: 11. CDR1 is SGHRS and CDR2 is YFSETQ in the germline V gene. This CDR3 has 17 amino acids. The CDR3 bases are TGCGCCAGCAGCTTGACTAGCGGGAGCCCATTGGCACATGAGCAGTTCTTC. It encodes CASSLTSGSPLAHEQFF. Based on the CDR3 plus reference TRBV5-1 and TRBJ2-1, the full variable domain is KAGVTQTPRYLIKTRGQQVTLSCSPISGHRSVSWYQQTPGQGLQFLFEYFSETQRNKGNFPGRFSGRQFSNSRSEMNVSTLELGDSALYLCASSLTSGSPLAHEQFFGPGTRLTVL.

The chain has TRBV30 and TRBJ1-6; tentative D call: TRBD1 (5 bases). Germline CDR1 and CDR2: GTSNPN and SVGIG (reference sequence). The CDR3 spans 13 residues. The V end lost 5 bases, the J end lost 9 bases, and 14 bases lay between the germline ends. The DNA for the CDR3 is TGTGCCTGGGCCGAGGAGGGGCTTTCACCCCTCCACTTT. Translation gives CAWAEEGLSPLHF.

The gene calls are TRBV2 and TRBJ2-5; the D gene is possibly TRBD2 (5 bases). Trimming stripped 9 bases from V and 2 bases from J, with 19 bases between. The germline V gene encodes CDR1 SNHLY and CDR2 FYNNEI. CDR3 length: 15 amino acids. The CDR3: CASGKRGGVQETQYF. In DNA, the CDR3 is TGTGCCAGTGGGAAACGGGGTGGGGTTCAAGAGACCCAGTACTTC.

This clone was counted at least ten times. The rearrangement links TRBV5-1 to TRBJ1-1; D might be TRBD1 (5 bases). The CDR3 loop spans 13 amino acids. Germline CDR1 reads SGHRS; CDR2 reads YFSETQ. The V end lost 0 bases, the J end lost 11 bases, and 14 bases lay between the germline ends. The CDR3 protein is CASSLGSRGGAFF. For the CDR3, the DNA is TGCGCCAGCAGCTTGGGTTCAAGGGGTGGTGCTTTCTTT.

In nucleotides, the CDR3 is TGTGCCAGCCGACAGATCGGGACTAGCGTCTCCTACGAGCAGTACTTC. Translated, it gives CASRQIGTSVSYEQYF. This chain connects TRBV28 to TRBJ2-7; 10 nucleotides line up with TRBD2. This CDR3 contains 16 residues. V shed 8 bases, J shed 0 bases, and the junction held 10 bases outside the gene matches. Germline values: CDR1 MDHEN, CDR2 SYDVKM.

This chain connects TRBV11-3 to TRBJ2-1, with 9 nucleotides matching TRBD1. The CDR3 is 16 residues long. V trimming: 3 bases; J trimming: 1 base; junction bases outside the gene matches: 4. Germline CDR1 is SGHNT and CDR2 is YENEEA. The CDR3 DNA follows: TGTGCCAGCAGCTTCACCGGGACAGGGTCCTACAATGAGCAGTTCTTC. Its protein is CASSFTGTGSYNEQFF.